The 2 T cell receptor beta chains presented below share a single source sample, sequenced in a study of blood T cell repertoires in COVID-19. Some clones are missing from TCRdb's copy, which holds only in-frame ones; the method was immunoSEQ multiplex PCR. This repertoire shows around 250,000 clones, around 83% found once; its top ten account for around 5.4%. Sequencing used peripheral blood. The origin of the receptors is a man aged 80 or over with acute or convalescent COVID-19.

The chain employs TRBV28 and TRBJ1-5; the match to TRBD1 covers 7 bases. The CDR3 runs 14 residues. Germline CDR1 and CDR2: MDHEN and SYDVKM. The trim removed 9 bases at V and 5 bases at J, leaving 10 bases unmatched. Here the CDR3 DNA reads TGTGCCAGTCAGACAGGGCGAGAGTATCAGCCCCAGCATTTT. Protein: CASQTGREYQPQHF.

A remark on this clone: The same CDR3 is also encoded by other DNA sequences in this sample. The chain couples TRBV5-1 to TRBJ2-3; D might be TRBD1 (5 bases). Trimming took off 0 bases at V and 0 bases at J, with 5 bases between the two ends. Germline V gene sequence: CDR1 SGHRS, CDR2 YFSETQ. The CDR3 is 14 amino acids. CDR3 nucleotide sequence: TGCGCCAGCAGCTTGGAGGGGAGCACAGATACGCAGTATTTT. Protein product: CASSLEGSTDTQYF.